A single sample gave rise to the 11 T cell receptor beta chains below, sequenced in a study of T cells in Graves' hyperthyroidism and ophthalmopathy. Amplification targeted TCR beta CDR3 regions from RNA transcripts. The HTBI primer set drove a first-round RT-PCR of the TCR CDR3. In TCRdb, the multiplex PCR reads were re-called with MiXCR into one record per CDR3 protein. The table records about 740,000 distinct CDR3 sequences, less than 15% of them present only once. The sequenced sample consisted of blood. The receptors derive from a woman under 30 with Graves' hyperthyroidism.

This clonotype was found many times. The chain recombines TRBV15 with TRBJ2-1; D gene ambiguous. Per germline, CDR1 LNHNV and CDR2 YYDKDF (reference sequence). V dropped 3 bases and J dropped 3 bases, with 18 bases sitting between them. The CDR3 extends over 17 amino acids. The CDR3 DNA follows: TGTGCCACCAGCAGGGTAATAGGGTCAGACCGCTACAATGAGCAGTTCTTC. Translation gives CATSRVIGSDRYNEQFF.

There are a few counts of this clonotype. CDR3 sequence (DNA): TGTGCCAGTAGTATTGGACAGGGGTTCGATGAGACCCAGTACTTC. Translated: CASSIGQGFDETQYF. The chain carries TRBV19 and TRBJ2-5; TRBD1 matches 9 bases. Germline trimming cut 3 bases from V and 5 bases from J; bases unmatched to any gene: 7. CDR1 and CDR2 from the germline V gene are LNHDA and SQIVND (reference sequence). This CDR3 comprises 15 residues.

This clonotype has only a few counts. V usage is TRBV24-1 and J usage is TRBJ1-5; D remains unclear. The V gene's germline CDR1 is KGHDR and CDR2 SFDVKD. CDR3 length: 17 amino acids. V was pared by 4 bases and J by 1 base, with 16 bases between. CDR3 region: CATSESPRAKSNQPQHF. The CDR3 nucleotides are TGTGCCACCAGTGAGAGCCCAAGGGCGAAAAGCAATCAGCCCCAGCATTTT.

This clonotype was recorded many times. This chain connects TRBV7-2 to TRBJ2-5; D unclear. The CDR3 runs 13 residues. V lost 1 base, J lost 3 bases, and 6 bases lay in between. Germline assignment: CDR1 SGHTA and CDR2 FQGNSA. The CDR3: CASSLEREETQYF. The CDR3 nucleotides read TGTGCCAGCAGCTTAGAACGGGAAGAGACCCAGTACTTC.

The chain combines TRBV4-3 with TRBJ1-5; unclear D gene. This CDR3 spans 13 amino acids. Germline lookup yields CDR1 LGHNA and CDR2 YSLEER. V dropped 2 bases and J dropped 10 bases, with 12 bases sitting between them. The CDR3 coding sequence is TGCGCCAGCAGCCAACTGGACGGATCTCCCCAGCATTTT. This translates into CASSQLDGSPQHF.

This clonotype was counted a few times. The chain uses TRBV4-2 and TRBJ2-7, with a weak D call TRBD2 (6 bases). CDR1 and CDR2 from the germline V gene are LGHNA and YNFKEQ. CDR3 size: 15 residues. V lost 0 bases and J 2 bases, leaving 11 bases between the germline ends. CDR3: CASSQDLGGPYEQYF. The CDR3 bases are TGTGCCAGCAGCCAAGATCTGGGGGGTCCCTACGAGCAGTACTTC.

V is TRBV20-1 and J is TRBJ2-5; TRBD2 agrees at 7 bases. Germline lookup yields CDR1 DFQATT and CDR2 SNEGSKA (reference sequence). This CDR3 is 19 amino acids long. The trim removed 1 base at V and 5 bases at J, leaving 22 bases unmatched. The CDR3 DNA is TGCAGTGCTAGAGGGGCAGTCAATTCGGGAGGAGAAATGGGTGAGACCCAGTACTTC. Protein sequence: CSARGAVNSGGEMGETQYF.

This clonotype has ten or more counts. The J gene is TRBJ1-5, the V gene TRBV20-1; D gene ambiguous. Between the trimmed V and J ends, which lost 4 bases and 1 base, there was a span of 14 bases. The V gene's germline CDR1 is DFQATT and CDR2 SNEGSKA (reference sequence). The CDR3 is 15 amino acids. CDR3: CSATDVLRSNQPQHF. For the CDR3, the DNA is TGCAGTGCTACGGACGTCCTGCGGAGCAATCAGCCCCAGCATTTT.

This clonotype has just a few counts. The J gene is TRBJ2-1, the V gene TRBV5-5, with D maybe TRBD2 (6 bases). Germline CDR1 reads SGHKS; CDR2 reads YYEKEE (reference sequence). V lost 3 bases and J 10 bases, leaving 17 bases between the germline ends. This CDR3 spans 14 amino acids. The CDR3 DNA follows: TGTGCCAGCAGCTATATCCGGGGGAGCGCCGAGCAGTTCTTC. This codes for CASSYIRGSAEQFF.

V gene TRBV20-1 combines with J gene TRBJ2-1; TRBD2 aligns across 15 bases. CDR1 DFQATT and CDR2 SNEGSKA come from the germline V gene (reference sequence). J lost 1 base, V lost 5 bases, and 9 bases had no gene match. The CDR3 totals 18 residues. CDR3 amino acids: CSAWKGLAGGWSYNEQFF. CDR3 nucleotide sequence: TGCAGTGCTTGGAAGGGACTAGCGGGAGGATGGTCCTACAATGAGCAGTTCTTC.

This clonotype was seen at least ten times. The chain is built from TRBV9 and TRBJ2-2, with 9 bases aligning to TRBD2. Looked up from germline, CDR1 is SGDLS and CDR2 is YYNGEE. This CDR3 has 17 residues. V lost 0 bases, J lost 5 bases, and 8 bases stayed unmatched. The CDR3 sequence: CASSVVSAGGGTGELFF. In nucleotides, the CDR3 is TGTGCCAGCAGCGTAGTTTCTGCGGGAGGGGGAACCGGGGAGCTGTTTTTT.